This paragraph reports one T cell receptor (beta chain). As yet, its antigen is unknown. Trimming took 6 bases from V and 2 from J; bases not matched to a gene: 7. The germline CDR1 and CDR2 sequences are SEHNR and FQNEAQ (reference sequence). The CDR3 length is 15 residues. Healthy Caucasians, and only they, were the donors. This entry is derived from a study of identical twins. Via MiXCR, TCRdb re-called the 5' RACE reads, giving one row per CDR3 protein. Altogether 230,000 or so distinct CDR3 sequences are present, about 8.5% being singletons, with the ten largest covering over 2.5%. Findings and caveats of the study: There was more out-of-frame TCR alpha sharing in monozygotic twins than models estimated.

The sample was also reused in another study, on yellow fever vaccine responses in identical twins.

The chain joins TRBV7-9 to TRBJ2-7, with 10 positions matching TRBD2. The TCR comes from a woman in her late teens or twenties in good health. Material: CD8+ T cells sorted from blood. The CDR3 loop reads CASSSLAGTPYEQYF. CDR3 in DNA: TGTGCCAGCAGTTCACTAGCGGGGACTCCCTACGAGCAGTACTTC.